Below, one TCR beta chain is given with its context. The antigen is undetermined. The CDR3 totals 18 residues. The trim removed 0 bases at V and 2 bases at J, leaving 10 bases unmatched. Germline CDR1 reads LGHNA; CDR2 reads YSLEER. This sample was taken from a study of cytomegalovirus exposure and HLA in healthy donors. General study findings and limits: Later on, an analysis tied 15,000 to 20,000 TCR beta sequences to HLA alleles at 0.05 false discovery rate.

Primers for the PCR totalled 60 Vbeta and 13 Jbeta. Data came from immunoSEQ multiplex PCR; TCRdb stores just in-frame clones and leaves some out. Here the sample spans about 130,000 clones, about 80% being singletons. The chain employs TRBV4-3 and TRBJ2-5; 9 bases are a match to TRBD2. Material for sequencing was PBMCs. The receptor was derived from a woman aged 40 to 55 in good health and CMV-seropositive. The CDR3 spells CASSQDVLAGGGQETQYF. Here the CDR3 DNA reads TGCGCCAGCAGCCAAGATGTACTAGCGGGTGGAGGGCAAGAGACCCAGTACTTC.